This T cell receptor beta chain was sequenced for a study of cytomegalovirus exposure and HLA in healthy donors. General study points: A later analysis reportedly found fewer N-insertions in an Asian-associated ancestry cluster than the roughly 680-donor mean.

Germline V gene sequence: CDR1 SGHTA, CDR2 FQGNSA. With 3 bases clipped from V and 11 bases from J, the junction kept 8 bases outside the gene matches. CDR3 size: 14 residues. The PCR made use of 60 Vbeta and 13 Jbeta primers. Repertoires were generated with immunoSEQ multiplex PCR, while TCRdb's copy carries only in-frame clones and drops some. This sample yields roughly 120,000 clones, of which about 81% are seen a single time; about 1% belongs to the top ten. A word on this clone: The antigen is not known.

Sequences were obtained from PBMCs. The TCR originated in a woman aged 25 to 45 in good health and CMV-seronegative. V is TRBV7-2 and J is TRBJ2-5; 11 bases match TRBD1. CDR3 DNA sequence: TGTGCCAGCAGCTTTGGACAGGGGGCGGGAGAGCAGTACTTC. Its protein product is CASSFGQGAGEQYF.